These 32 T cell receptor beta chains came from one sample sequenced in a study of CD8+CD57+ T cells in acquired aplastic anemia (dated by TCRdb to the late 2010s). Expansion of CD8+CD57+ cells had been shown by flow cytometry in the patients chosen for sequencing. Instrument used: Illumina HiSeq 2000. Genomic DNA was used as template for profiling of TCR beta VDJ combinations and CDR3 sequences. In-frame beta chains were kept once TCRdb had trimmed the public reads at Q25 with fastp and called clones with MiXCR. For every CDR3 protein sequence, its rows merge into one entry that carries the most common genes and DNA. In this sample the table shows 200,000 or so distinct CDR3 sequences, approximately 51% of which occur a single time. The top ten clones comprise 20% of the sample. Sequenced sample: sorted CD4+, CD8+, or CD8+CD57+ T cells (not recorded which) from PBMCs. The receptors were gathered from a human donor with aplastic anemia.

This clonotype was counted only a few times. The CDR3 DNA is TGTGCCAGCAGCCTATATGCGGAACCGAGCTCCTACAATGAGCAGTTCTTC. Its protein is CASSLYAEPSSYNEQFF. The chain recombines TRBV7-6 with TRBJ2-1; D gene uncertain. This CDR3 has 17 residues. Germline CDR1 is SGHVS and CDR2 is FNYEAQ. Trimming took 5 bases from V and 0 from J, leaving 17 bases between them.

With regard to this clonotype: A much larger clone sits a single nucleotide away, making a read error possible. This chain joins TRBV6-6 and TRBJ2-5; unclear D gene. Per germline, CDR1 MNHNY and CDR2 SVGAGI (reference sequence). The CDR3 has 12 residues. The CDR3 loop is CASSSNKETQCF. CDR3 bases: TGTGCCAGCAGTAGCAATAAGGAGACCCAGTGCTTC.

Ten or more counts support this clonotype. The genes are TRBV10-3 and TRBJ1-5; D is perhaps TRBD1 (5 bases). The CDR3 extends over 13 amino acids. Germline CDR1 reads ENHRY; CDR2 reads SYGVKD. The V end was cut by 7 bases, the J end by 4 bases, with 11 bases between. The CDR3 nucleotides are TGTGCCATCACACAGGATGGGAATCAGCCCCAGCATTTT. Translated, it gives CAITQDGNQPQHF.

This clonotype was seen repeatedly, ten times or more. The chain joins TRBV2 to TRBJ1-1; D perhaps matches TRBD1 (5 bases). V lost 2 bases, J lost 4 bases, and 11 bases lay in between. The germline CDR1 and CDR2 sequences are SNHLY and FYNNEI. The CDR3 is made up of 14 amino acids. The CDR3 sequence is CASSEKSGTTEAFF. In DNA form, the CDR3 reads TGTGCCAGCAGTGAAAAGTCAGGGACCACTGAAGCTTTCTTT.

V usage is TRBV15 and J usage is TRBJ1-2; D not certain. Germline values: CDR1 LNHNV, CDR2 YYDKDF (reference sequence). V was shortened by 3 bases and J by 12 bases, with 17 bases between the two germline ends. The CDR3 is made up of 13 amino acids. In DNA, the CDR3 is TGTGCCACCAGCAGGGACGGACTTTCTGGAAACACCTTC. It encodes CATSRDGLSGNTF.

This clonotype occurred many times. CDR3 protein: CASTRTDPQETQYF. CDR3 DNA sequence: TGTGCCAGCACCCGGACAGATCCGCAAGAGACCCAGTACTTC. This chain joins TRBV2 and TRBJ2-5; D is possibly TRBD1 (6 bases). V lost 7 bases, J lost 2 bases, and 14 bases lay in between. Germline values: CDR1 SNHLY, CDR2 FYNNEI. This CDR3 has 14 amino acids.

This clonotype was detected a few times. This CDR3 reads CASSSRGIVVGTIYF. CDR3 sequence (DNA): TGTGCCAGCAGCTCCCGGGGAATTGTAGTTGGCACCATATATTTT. This sequence joins TRBV11-2 and TRBJ1-3; D is unresolved. Germline V lookup: CDR1 SGHAT, CDR2 FQNNGV. The V end lost 4 bases, the J end lost 9 bases, and 19 bases lay between the germline ends. The CDR3 has 15 residues.

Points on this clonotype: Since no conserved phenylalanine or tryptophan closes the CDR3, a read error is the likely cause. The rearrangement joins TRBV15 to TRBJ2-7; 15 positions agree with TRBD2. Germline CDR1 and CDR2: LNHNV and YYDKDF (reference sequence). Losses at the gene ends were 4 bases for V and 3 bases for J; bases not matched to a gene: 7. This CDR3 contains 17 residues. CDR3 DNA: TGTGCCACCAGCATCCGGACTAGCGGGGGGGCCCACTACGAGCAGTACCTC. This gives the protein CATSIRTSGGAHYEQYL.

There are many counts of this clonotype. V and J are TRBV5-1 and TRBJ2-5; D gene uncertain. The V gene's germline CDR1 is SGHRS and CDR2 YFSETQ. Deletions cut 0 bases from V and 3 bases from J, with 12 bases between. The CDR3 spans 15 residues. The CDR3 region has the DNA TGCGCCAGCAGCTTGGAGGGAAACTCTGAAGAGACCCAGTACTTC. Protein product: CASSLEGNSEETQYF.

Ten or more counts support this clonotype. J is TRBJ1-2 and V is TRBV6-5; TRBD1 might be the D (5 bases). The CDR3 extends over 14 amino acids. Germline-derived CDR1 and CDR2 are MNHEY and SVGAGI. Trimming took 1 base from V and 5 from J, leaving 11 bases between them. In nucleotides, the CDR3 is TGTGCCAGCAGTTACTTCGGGGGGGAGTATGGCTACACCTTC. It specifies CASSYFGGEYGYTF.

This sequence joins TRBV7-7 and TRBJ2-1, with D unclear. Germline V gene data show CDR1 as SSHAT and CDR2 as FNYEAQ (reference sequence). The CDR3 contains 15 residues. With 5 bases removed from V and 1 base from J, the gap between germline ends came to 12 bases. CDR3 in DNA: TGTGCCAGCAGCGAACAACATACGTCCTACAATGAGCAGTTCTTC. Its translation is CASSEQHTSYNEQFF. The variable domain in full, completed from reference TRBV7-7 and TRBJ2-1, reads GAGVSQSPRYKVTKRGQDVTLRCDPISSHATLYWYQQALGQGPEFLTYFNYEAQPDKSGLPSDRFSAERPEGSISTLTIQRTEQRDSAMYRCASSEQHTSYNEQFFGPGTRLTVL.

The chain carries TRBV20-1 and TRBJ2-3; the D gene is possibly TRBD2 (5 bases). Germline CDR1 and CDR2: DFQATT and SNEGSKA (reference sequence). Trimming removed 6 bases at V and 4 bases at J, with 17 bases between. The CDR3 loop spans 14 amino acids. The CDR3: CSASKDSPPDTQYF. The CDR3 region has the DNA TGCAGTGCGAGCAAGGACTCCCCCCCAGATACGCAGTATTTT.

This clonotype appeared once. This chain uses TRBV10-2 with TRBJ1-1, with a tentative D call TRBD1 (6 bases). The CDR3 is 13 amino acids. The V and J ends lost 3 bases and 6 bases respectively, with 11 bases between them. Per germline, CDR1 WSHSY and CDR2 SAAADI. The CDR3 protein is CASSDTGLPEAFF. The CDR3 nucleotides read TGCGCCAGCAGTGATACAGGGCTGCCTGAAGCTTTCTTT.

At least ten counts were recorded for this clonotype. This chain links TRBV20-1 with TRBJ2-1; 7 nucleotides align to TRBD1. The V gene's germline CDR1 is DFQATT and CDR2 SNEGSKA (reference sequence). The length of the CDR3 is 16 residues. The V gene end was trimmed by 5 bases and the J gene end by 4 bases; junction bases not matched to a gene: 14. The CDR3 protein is CSAQRRDRDGYNEQFF. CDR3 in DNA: TGCAGTGCTCAGAGGCGAGACAGGGACGGGTACAATGAGCAGTTCTTC.

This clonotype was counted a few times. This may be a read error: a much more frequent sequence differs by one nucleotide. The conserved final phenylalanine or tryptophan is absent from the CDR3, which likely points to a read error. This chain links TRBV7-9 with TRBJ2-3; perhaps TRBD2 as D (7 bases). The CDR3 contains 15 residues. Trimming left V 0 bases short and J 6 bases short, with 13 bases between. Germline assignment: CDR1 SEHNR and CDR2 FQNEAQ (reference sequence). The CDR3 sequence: CASSLAGGARDTQYS. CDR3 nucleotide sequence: TGTGCCAGCAGCTTAGCAGGGGGGGCAAGGGATACGCAGTATTCT.

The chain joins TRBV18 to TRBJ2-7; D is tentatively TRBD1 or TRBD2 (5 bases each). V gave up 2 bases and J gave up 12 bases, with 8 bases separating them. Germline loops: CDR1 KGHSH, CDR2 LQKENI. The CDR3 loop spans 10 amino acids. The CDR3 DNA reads TGTGCCAGCTCACCATCCGGGACGTACTTC. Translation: CASSPSGTYF.

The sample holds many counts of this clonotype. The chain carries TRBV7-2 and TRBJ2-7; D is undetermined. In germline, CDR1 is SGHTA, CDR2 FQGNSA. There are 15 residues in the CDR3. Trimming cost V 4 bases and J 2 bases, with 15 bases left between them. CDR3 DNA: TGTGCCAGCAGCTCAGCCGGAAGGCAGCCCTACGAGCAGTACTTC. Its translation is CASSSAGRQPYEQYF.

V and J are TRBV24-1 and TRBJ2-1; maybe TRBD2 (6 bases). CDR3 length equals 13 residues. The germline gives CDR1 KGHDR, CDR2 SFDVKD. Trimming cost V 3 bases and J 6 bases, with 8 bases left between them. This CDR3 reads CATSDQTSNEQFF. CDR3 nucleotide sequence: TGTGCCACCAGTGATCAGACTAGCAATGAGCAGTTCTTC.

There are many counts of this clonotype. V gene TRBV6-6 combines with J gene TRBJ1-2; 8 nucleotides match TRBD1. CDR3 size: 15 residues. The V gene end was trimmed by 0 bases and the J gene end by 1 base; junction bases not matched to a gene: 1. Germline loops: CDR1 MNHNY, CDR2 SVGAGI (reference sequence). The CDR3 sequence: CASSYSGQGNYGYTF. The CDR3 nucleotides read TGTGCCAGCAGTTACTCCGGACAGGGTAACTATGGCTACACCTTC.

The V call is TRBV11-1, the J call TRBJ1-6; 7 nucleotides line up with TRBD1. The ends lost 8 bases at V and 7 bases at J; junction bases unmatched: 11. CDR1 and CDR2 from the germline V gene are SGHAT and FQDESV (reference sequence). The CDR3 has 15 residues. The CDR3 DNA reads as TGTGCCAGCGGTTCCATTAGGGGGCTGAATTCACCCCTCCACTTT. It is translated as CASGSIRGLNSPLHF.

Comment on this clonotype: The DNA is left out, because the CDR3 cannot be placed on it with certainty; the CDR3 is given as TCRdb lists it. CDR3 protein: CASSFYICSARAGRSTDTQYF. V usage is TRBV25-1 and J usage is TRBJ2-3; TRBD1, the D gene given by the table, was not confirmed from the DNA. The CDR3 contains 21 residues when both ends are counted. CDR1 MGHDK and CDR2 SYGVNS come from the germline V gene.

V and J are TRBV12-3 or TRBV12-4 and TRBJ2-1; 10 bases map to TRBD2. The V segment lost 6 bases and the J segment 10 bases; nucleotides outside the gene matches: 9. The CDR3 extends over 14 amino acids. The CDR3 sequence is CASRPLAGAGEQFF. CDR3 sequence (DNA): TGTGCCAGCAGACCTCTAGCGGGAGCCGGGGAGCAGTTCTTC.

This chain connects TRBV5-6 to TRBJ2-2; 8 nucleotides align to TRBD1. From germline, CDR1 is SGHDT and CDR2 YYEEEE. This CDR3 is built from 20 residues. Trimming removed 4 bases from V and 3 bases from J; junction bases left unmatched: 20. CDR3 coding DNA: TGTGCCAGCAGCCCACTCGCAACGAGCACAGGGGGAGGTCACACCGGGGAGCTGTTTTTT. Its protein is CASSPLATSTGGGHTGELFF.

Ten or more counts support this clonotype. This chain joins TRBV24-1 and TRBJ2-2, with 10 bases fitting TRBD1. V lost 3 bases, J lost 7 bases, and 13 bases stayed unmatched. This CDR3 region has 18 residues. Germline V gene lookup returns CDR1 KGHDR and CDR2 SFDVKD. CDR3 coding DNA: TGTGCCACCAGTGATAGACAGGGGGCGGTTTTGTTGGACGGGGAGCTGTTTTTT. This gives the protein CATSDRQGAVLLDGELFF.

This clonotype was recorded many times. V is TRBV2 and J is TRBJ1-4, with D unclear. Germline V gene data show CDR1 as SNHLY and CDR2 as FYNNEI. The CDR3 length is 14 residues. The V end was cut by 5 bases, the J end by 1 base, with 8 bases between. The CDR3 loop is CASSRTGTNEKLFF. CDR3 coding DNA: TGTGCCAGCAGTCGGACGGGAACTAATGAAAAACTGTTTTTT.

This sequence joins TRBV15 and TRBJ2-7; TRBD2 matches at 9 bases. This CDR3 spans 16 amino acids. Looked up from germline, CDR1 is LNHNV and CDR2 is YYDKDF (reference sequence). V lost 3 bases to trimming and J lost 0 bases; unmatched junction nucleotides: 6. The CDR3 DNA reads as TGTGCCACCAGCAGCCAAGGTAGCGGGGGCTCCTACGAGCAGTACTTC. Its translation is CATSSQGSGGSYEQYF.

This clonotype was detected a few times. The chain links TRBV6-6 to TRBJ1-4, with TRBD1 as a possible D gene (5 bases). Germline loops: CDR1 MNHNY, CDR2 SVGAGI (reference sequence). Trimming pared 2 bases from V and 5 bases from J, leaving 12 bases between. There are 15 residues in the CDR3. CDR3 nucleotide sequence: TGTGCCAGCAGTTACCAATGGGGCAGCAATGAAAAACTGTTTTTT. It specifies CASSYQWGSNEKLFF.

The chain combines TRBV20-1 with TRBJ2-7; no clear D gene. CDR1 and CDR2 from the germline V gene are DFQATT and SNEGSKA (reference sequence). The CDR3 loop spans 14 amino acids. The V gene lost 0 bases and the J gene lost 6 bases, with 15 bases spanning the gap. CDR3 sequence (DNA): TGCAGTGCTAGAGATCTTCGCGCCCAGACCGAGCAGTACTTC. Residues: CSARDLRAQTEQYF.

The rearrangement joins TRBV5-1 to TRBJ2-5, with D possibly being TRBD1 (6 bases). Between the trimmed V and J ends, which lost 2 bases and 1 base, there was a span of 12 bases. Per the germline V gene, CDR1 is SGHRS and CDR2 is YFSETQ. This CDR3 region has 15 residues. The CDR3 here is CASSFGTRIQETQYF. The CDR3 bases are TGCGCCAGCAGCTTCGGGACACGCATCCAAGAGACCCAGTACTTC.

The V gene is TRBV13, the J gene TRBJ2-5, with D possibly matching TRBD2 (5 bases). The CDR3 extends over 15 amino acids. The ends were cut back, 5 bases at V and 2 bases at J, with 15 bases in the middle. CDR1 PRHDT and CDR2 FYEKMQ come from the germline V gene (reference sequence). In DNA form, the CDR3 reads TGTGCCAGCAGCCTAACGGGGTGGGGACAAGAGACCCAGTACTTC. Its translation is CASSLTGWGQETQYF.

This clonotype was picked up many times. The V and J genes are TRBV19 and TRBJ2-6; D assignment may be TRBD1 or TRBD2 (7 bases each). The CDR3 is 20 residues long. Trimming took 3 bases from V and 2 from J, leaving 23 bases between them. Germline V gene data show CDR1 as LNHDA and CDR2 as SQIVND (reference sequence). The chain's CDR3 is CASSIRIGTTGRAGANVLTF. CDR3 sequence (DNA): TGTGCCAGTAGTATTAGGATAGGGACGACAGGGAGGGCTGGGGCCAACGTCCTGACTTTC.

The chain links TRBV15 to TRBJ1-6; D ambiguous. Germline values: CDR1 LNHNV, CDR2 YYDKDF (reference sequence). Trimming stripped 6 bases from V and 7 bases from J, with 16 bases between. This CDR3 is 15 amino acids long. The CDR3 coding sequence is TGTGCCACCAGGATCCGGTCTAGTCCGAATTCACCCCTCCACTTT. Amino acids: CATRIRSSPNSPLHF.